This is a list of T cell receptor beta chains from one sample in a study of T cells in Graves' hyperthyroidism and ophthalmopathy. TCRdb itself ran the multiplex PCR reads through MiXCR, one entry per CDR3 protein. The data contain fewer than 800,000 distinct CDR3 sequences, about a sixth of them singletons. Sequenced input: blood. All receptors derive from a man in his late teens or twenties with Graves' hyperthyroidism. Each CDR3 is given without its conserved first and last residue. A D gene is named only where the DNA matches it firmly.

J | V | D | CDR3
TRBJ2-5 | TRBV28 | - | ASSLWSGFEETQY
TRBJ1-2 | TRBV12-3/TRBV12-4 | - | ASSPGPSGYT
TRBJ1-1 | TRBV4-3 | TRBD1 | ASSPGTGGGTEAF
TRBJ2-5 | TRBV20-1 | TRBD2 | SAKTSAAQETQY
TRBJ2-7 | TRBV20-1 | TRBD2 | SALGLAGGRGYEQY
TRBJ2-2 | TRBV29-1 | TRBD1 | SVTGQLNTGELF
TRBJ1-1 | TRBV5-4 | - | ASSLRGKNTEAF
TRBJ1-5 | TRBV5-5 | - | ASSFGREQPQH
TRBJ2-7 | TRBV6-1 | - | ASSEDRGSSYEQY
TRBJ2-7 | TRBV11-1 | - | ASSREGIYEQY
TRBJ1-1 | TRBV30 | - | AWSVRKTEAF
TRBJ2-3 | TRBV24-1 | - | ATAAGSSSTDTQY
TRBJ1-5 | TRBV27 | TRBD1 | ASSPQGARGNQPQH
TRBJ1-2 | TRBV7-9 | - | ASRAGPLENGYT
TRBJ1-4 | TRBV24-1 | TRBD1 | ATSETGTDNEKLF
TRBJ2-7 | TRBV7-2 | - | ASSRLPGAYEQY
TRBJ1-2 | TRBV6-2/TRBV6-3 | - | ASSGGTKNYGYT
TRBJ1-4 | TRBV25-1 | - | ASSDPKGTNEKLF
TRBJ1-5 | TRBV2 | - | ATRRGYNQPQH
TRBJ2-1 | TRBV6-1 | - | ASQGGEVDYNEQF
TRBJ2-2 | TRBV7-2 | - | ASSFFLSNTGELF
TRBJ1-1 | TRBV6-5 | TRBD1 | ASSFSTQGAGSEAF
TRBJ1-4 | TRBV28 | - | ASGRGEEKLF
TRBJ2-7 | TRBV4-1 | - | ASSQEWGGAYEQY
TRBJ2-1 | TRBV20-1 | TRBD2 | SARLLAGGSYNEQF
TRBJ2-7 | TRBV12-3/TRBV12-4 | - | ASSLRRSEQY
TRBJ2-1 | TRBV24-1 | - | ATSDSSSGVRNEQF
TRBJ1-5 | TRBV28 | - | ASSLGQSSNQPQH
TRBJ2-5 | TRBV7-9 | - | ASTTTGPQETQY
TRBJ2-3 | TRBV20-1 | TRBD2 | SATGTSRADTQY
TRBJ1-1 | TRBV27 | TRBD1 | ASSTGGANTEAF
TRBJ2-3 | TRBV4-1 | TRBD2 | ASSQVGGRANTQY
TRBJ1-1 | TRBV5-1 | - | ASSVTTGNTEAF
TRBJ2-7 | TRBV6-2/TRBV6-3 | - | ASSGTGPYEQY
TRBJ2-1 | TRBV7-9 | - | ASRQEGSGPNNEQF
TRBJ2-1 | TRBV30 | - | AKEGGSQQF
TRBJ2-7 | TRBV5-1 | - | ASSSDRILYEQY
TRBJ1-6 | TRBV18 | - | ASSQTKGPYNSPLH
TRBJ2-3 | TRBV6-2/TRBV6-3 | - | ASSRRQERADTQY
TRBJ1-5 | TRBV24-1 | - | ATSDGYSNQPQH
TRBJ1-1 | TRBV6-6 | - | ASSYSLSFNTEAF
TRBJ2-2 | TRBV14 | - | ASSQDVSGLGGLF
TRBJ2-2 | TRBV5-1 | - | ASSLGADDTGELF
TRBJ2-1 | TRBV9 | - | ASSVEGHRPSDEQF
TRBJ1-2 | TRBV28 | - | ASTLMGPSIVGYT
TRBJ1-1 | TRBV2 | - | ASSSPPGPNTEAF
TRBJ2-1 | TRBV6-2/TRBV6-3 | - | ASSRNREPEWGEQF
TRBJ2-1 | TRBV6-9 | TRBD2 | ASSFSGRGGREQF
TRBJ2-3 | TRBV7-2 | TRBD2 | ASSLVASGGTDTQY
TRBJ1-5 | TRBV28 | TRBD1 | ASSFPQGVDQPQH
TRBJ1-5 | TRBV4-1 | TRBD1 | ASSHTDRANQPQH
TRBJ2-7 | TRBV29-1 | TRBD1 | SVSRDRYEQY
TRBJ2-4 | TRBV19 | - | ASSPEGEGKNIQY
TRBJ2-7 | TRBV6-2/TRBV6-3 | TRBD1 | ASSGLTPGQGYEQY
TRBJ2-7 | TRBV5-1 | TRBD2 | ASSLRLAVFSSYEQY
TRBJ1-6 | TRBV12-3/TRBV12-4 | - | ASSLGGVNSPLH
TRBJ2-5 | TRBV6-5 | - | ASSYRTHQETQY